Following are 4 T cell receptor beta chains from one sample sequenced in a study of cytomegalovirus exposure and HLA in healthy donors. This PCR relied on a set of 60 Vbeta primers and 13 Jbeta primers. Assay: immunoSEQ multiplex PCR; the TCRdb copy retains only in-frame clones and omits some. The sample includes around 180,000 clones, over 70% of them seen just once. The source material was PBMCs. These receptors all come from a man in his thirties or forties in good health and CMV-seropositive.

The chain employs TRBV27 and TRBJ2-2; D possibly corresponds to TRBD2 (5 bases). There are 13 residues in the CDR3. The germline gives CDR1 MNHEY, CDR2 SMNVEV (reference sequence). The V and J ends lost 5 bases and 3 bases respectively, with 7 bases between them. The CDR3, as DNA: TGTGCCAGCAGTACGGGATACACCGGGGAGCTGTTTTTT. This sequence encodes CASSTGYTGELFF.

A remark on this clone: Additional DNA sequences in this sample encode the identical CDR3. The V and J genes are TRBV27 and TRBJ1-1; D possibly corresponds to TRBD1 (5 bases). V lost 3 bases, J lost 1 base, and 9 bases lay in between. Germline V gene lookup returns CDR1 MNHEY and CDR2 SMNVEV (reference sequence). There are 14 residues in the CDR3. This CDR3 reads CASSFRGRNTEAFF. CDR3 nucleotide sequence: TGTGCCAGCAGTTTTAGGGGAAGGAACACTGAAGCTTTCTTT.

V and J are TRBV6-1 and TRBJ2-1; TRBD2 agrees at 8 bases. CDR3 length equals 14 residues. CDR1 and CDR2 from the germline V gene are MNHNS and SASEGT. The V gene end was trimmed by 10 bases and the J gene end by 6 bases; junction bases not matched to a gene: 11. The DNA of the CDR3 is TGTGCCACCGTGGGACTAGGAAATTTCAATGAGCAGTTCTTC. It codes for CATVGLGNFNEQFF.

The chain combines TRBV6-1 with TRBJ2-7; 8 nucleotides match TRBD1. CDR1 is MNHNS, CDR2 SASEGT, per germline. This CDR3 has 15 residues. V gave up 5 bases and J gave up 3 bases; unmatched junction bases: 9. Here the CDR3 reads CASSSLDRVSYEQYF. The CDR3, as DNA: TGTGCCAGCAGTTCCCTGGACAGGGTGAGCTACGAGCAGTACTTC.